This T cell receptor beta chain is drawn from a study of early T cells in non-severe SARS-CoV-2 infection. Individual cDNA molecules received unique molecular identifiers. TCRdb processed the 5' RACE reads anew with MiXCR; each CDR3 protein has one entry. Of 45,000 to 65,000 distinct CDR3 sequences in the sample, 9% to 9.5% were seen once. Germline V gene sequence: CDR1 SGDLS, CDR2 YYNGEE. The trim removed 1 base at V and 2 bases at J, leaving 6 bases unmatched. This CDR3 has 16 amino acids. J is TRBJ2-3 and V is TRBV9, with TRBD2 matching 8 bases. This receptor was taken from an adult who was a healthcare worker with PCR-confirmed SARS-CoV-2 infection or an uninfected control (not recorded which). Sequences were obtained from whole blood. In DNA, the CDR3 is TGTGCCAGCAGCGTATCTAGCGGGCTTTTCACAGATACGCAGTATTTT. It translates to CASSVSSGLFTDTQYF. The variable domain in full, completed from reference TRBV9 and TRBJ2-3, reads DSGVTQTPKHLITATGQRVTLRCSPRSGDLSVYWYQQSLDQGLQFLIQYYNGEERAKGNILERFSAQQFPDLHSELNLSSLELGDSALYFCASSVSSGLFTDTQYFGPGTRLTVL.